This T cell receptor (beta chain) was observed in a study of Ad26.COV2.S vaccination and SARS-CoV-2 variants. Study-wide results and limits: Those who received vaccine or placebo ended up with similar non-spike TCR breadth. Vaccine recipients posted higher spike-specific TCR breadth than their placebo counterparts.

Remarks on this clone: Its antigen is unidentified.

This sample's treatment: approximately 18 received Ad26.COV2.S at low or high dose, single or two shots; roughly 5 received placebo; per-sample allocation not given. Day 63 after the first injection of vaccine or placebo was the sampling time. Based in Boston, the donor was an adult of 18-55 years. The J segment lost 6 bases and the V segment lost 4 bases, leaving 10 bases of the junction unmatched. The CDR3 has 14 residues. CDR1 is SGHNT, CDR2 YYREEE, per germline (reference sequence). The repertoire was sequenced with immunoSEQ multiplex PCR; TCRdb's copy has only in-frame clones and lacks some. The sample gives about 350,000 clones, 75% to 90% of which show up once; just under 5% is in the top ten.

The TCR was taken from a person aged 18-60 years who received the Ad26.COV2.S COVID-19 vaccine or a placebo. The sequenced sample was peripheral blood, obtained in a trial of Ad26.COV2.S vaccine versus placebo. The chain carries TRBV5-4 and TRBJ2-7; 7 bases are a match to TRBD2. The CDR3 region is CASSPGSGEGEQYF. CDR3 in DNA: TGTGCCAGCAGCCCAGGCTCGGGGGAGGGCGAGCAGTACTTC.